One and the same sample provided the 8 T cell receptor beta chains below, sequenced in a study of T cell changes during pregnancy in multiple sclerosis. The data were produced by immunoSEQ multiplex PCR, yet TCRdb's version contains in-frame clones alone and is incomplete. In the table there are about 99,000 clones, 92% of which are singletons. Specimen: peripheral blood, collected after pregnancy. The origin of the receptors is a female donor with multiple sclerosis, enrolled in a pregnancy study.

The chain carries TRBV6-6 and TRBJ1-5, with D maybe TRBD1 (5 bases). V dropped 6 bases and J dropped 3 bases, with 9 bases sitting between them. This CDR3 spans 13 amino acids. CDR1 and CDR2 (germline): MNHNY, SVGAGI (reference sequence). This chain's CDR3 is CASSPGYNQPQHF. The CDR3 nucleotides are TGTGCCAGCAGCCCAGGGTACAATCAGCCCCAGCATTTT.

This clone showed up just once. The J gene is TRBJ2-2, the V gene TRBV18; D is possibly TRBD1 (6 bases). The CDR3 contains 16 residues. Trimming cost V 0 bases and J 1 base, with 9 bases left between them. The germline V gene has CDR1 KGHSH and CDR2 LQKENI. Here the CDR3 reads CASSPPQGLNTGELFF. CDR3 sequence (DNA): TGTGCCAGCTCACCACCCCAGGGGTTGAACACCGGGGAGCTGTTTTTT.

This clone was observed a single time. This chain joins TRBV29-1 and TRBJ2-5, with TRBD1 matching 8 bases. CDR1 is SQVTM, CDR2 ANQGSEA, per germline. CDR3 length equals 16 residues. The V segment lost 2 bases and the J segment 5 bases; nucleotides outside the gene matches: 13. CDR3 DNA: TGCAGCGTTGAAAAAGGGACAGGTGCCATGGAGGAGACCCAGTACTTC. Translation gives CSVEKGTGAMEETQYF. The full variable domain, completed using reference TRBV29-1 and TRBJ2-5, is SAVISQKPSRDICQRGTSLTIQCQVDSQVTMMFWYRQQPGQSLTLIATANQGSEATYESGFVIDKFPISRPNLTFSTLTVSNMSPEDSSIYLCSVEKGTGAMEETQYFGPGTRLLVL.

The J gene is TRBJ2-1, the V gene TRBV16; 9 bases fit TRBD1. Germline loops: CDR1 KGHSY, CDR2 FQNENV. This CDR3 spans 14 amino acids. The ends lost 4 bases at V and 7 bases at J; junction bases unmatched: 5. Written as DNA, the CDR3 is TGTGCCAGCAGCCTGGGACAGGGACGGAATGAGCAGTTCTTC. Translated: CASSLGQGRNEQFF.

This chain joins TRBV6-5 and TRBJ1-1; D gene unclear. With 9 bases removed from V and 1 base from J, the gap between germline ends came to 15 bases. The CDR3 is 14 amino acids. CDR1 and CDR2 (germline): MNHEY, SVGAGI. DNA for the CDR3: TGTGCCAGTCTCCCGAGGGCCAAGAACACTGAAGCTTTCTTT. Its translation is CASLPRAKNTEAFF.

The genes are TRBV11-2 and TRBJ2-7; 7 bases match TRBD1. With V trimmed by 0 bases and J by 3 bases, 5 bases remained unmatched. Germline V lookup: CDR1 SGHAT, CDR2 FQNNGV. The CDR3 consists of 15 residues. CDR3 sequence: CASSLDGTEFYEQYF. DNA for the CDR3: TGTGCCAGCAGCTTAGACGGGACAGAATTCTACGAGCAGTACTTC.

The rearrangement joins TRBV11-2 to TRBJ2-1; no clear D. V was cut by 5 bases and J by 6 bases, with 8 bases left in between. Germline loops: CDR1 SGHAT, CDR2 FQNNGV. The CDR3 is 12 amino acids. The CDR3 region is CASSLTGNEQFF. Written as DNA, the CDR3 is TGTGCCAGCAGCCTAACGGGCAATGAGCAGTTCTTC.

J is TRBJ1-5 and V is TRBV7-6; perhaps TRBD1 as D (5 bases). Germline values: CDR1 SGHVS, CDR2 FNYEAQ. V was pared by 5 bases and J by 2 bases, with 13 bases between. The CDR3 contains 15 residues. CDR3: CASSLKEGGNQPQHF. As DNA, the CDR3 is TGTGCCAGCAGCCTAAAGGAAGGGGGCAATCAGCCCCAGCATTTT.